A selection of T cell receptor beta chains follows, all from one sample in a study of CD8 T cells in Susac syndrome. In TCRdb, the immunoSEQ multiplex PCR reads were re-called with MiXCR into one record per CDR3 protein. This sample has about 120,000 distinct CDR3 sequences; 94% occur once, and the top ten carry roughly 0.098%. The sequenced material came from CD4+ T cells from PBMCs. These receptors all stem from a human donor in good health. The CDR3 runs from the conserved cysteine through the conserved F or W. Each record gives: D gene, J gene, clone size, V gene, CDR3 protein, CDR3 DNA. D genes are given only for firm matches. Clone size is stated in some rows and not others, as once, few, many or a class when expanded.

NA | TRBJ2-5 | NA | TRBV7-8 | CASSLANQETQYF | TGTGCCAGCAGCTTAGCCAACCAAGAGACCCAGTACTTC
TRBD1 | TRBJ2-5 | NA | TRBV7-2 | CASSFPQGRGETQYF | TGTGCCAGCAGCTTTCCACAGGGGCGTGGTGAGACCCAGTACTTC
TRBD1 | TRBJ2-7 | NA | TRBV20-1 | CSAKGQDYEQYF | TGCAGTGCAAAGGGACAGGACTACGAGCAGTACTTC
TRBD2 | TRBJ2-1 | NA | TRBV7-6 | CASTQRELAWEQFF | TGTGCCAGCACCCAGCGGGAGTTGGCTTGGGAGCAGTTCTTC
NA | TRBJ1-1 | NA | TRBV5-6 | CASSLPGILGAFF | TGTGCCAGCAGCTTACCAGGGATCCTTGGAGCTTTCTTT
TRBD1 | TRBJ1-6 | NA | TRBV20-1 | CSASPGQGNSPLHF | TGCAGTGCTAGCCCGGGACAGGGAAATTCACCCCTCCACTTT
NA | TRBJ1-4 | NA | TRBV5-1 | CASSPRGEANEKLFF | TGCGCCAGCAGCCCACGTGGGGAGGCTAATGAAAAACTGTTTTTT
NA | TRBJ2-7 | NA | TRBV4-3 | CASSQEGLRFYEQYF | TGCGCCAGCAGCCAAGAGGGTTTAAGGTTCTACGAGCAGTACTTC
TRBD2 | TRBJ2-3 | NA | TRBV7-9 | CASSLDIAGAADTQYF | TGTGCCAGCAGCTTAGATATAGCGGGAGCAGCAGATACGCAGTATTTT
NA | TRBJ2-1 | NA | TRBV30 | CASRWGSSSYNEQFF | TGTGCCTCCCGTTGGGGTAGTAGCTCCTACAATGAGCAGTTCTTC
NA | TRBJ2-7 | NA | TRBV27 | CASSPRRGGNEQYF | TGTGCCAGCAGTCCCCGGCGTGGGGGCAACGAGCAGTACTTC
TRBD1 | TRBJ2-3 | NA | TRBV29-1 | CSLDRGGTDTQYF | TGCAGCCTTGACAGGGGTGGGACAGATACGCAGTATTTT
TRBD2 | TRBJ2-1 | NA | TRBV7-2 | CASSPRGVAGGWGGEQFF | TGTGCCAGCAGCCCACGAGGGGTAGCGGGAGGGTGGGGTGGTGAGCAGTTCTTC
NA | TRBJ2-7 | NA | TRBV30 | CAWSGHQGTYEQYF | TGTGCCTGGAGTGGGCACCAGGGAACCTACGAGCAGTACTTC
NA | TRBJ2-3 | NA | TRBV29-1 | CSVPRGPQSTDTQYF | TGCAGCGTCCCCAGGGGACCCCAGAGCACAGATACGCAGTATTTT
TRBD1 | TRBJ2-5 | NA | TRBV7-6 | CASSPRTGTQETQYF | TGTGCCAGCAGCCCACGGACAGGGACCCAAGAGACCCAGTACTTC
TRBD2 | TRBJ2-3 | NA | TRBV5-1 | CASSAGLAGESYF | TGCGCCAGCAGCGCTGGACTAGCGGGAGAGTCGTATTTT
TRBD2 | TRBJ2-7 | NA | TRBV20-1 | CSARGTPGTSGYEQYF | TGCAGTGCTAGAGGTACTCCCGGGACTAGCGGCTACGAGCAGTACTTC
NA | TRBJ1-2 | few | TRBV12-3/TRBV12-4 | CASSQGFYGYTF | TGTGCCAGCAGTCAGGGATTCTATGGCTACACCTTC
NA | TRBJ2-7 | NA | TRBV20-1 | CSALWTEEGEQYF | TGCAGTGCTCTTTGGACGGAGGAAGGCGAGCAGTACTTC
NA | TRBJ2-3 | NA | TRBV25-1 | CASGSVTDTQYF | TGTGCCAGTGGAAGCGTCACAGATACGCAGTATTTT
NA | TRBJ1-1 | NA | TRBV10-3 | CAISAETEAFF | TGTGCCATCAGTGCAGAGACTGAAGCTTTCTTT
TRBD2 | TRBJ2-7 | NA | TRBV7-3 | CASNRTSGHEQYF | TGTGCCAGCAACCGGACTAGCGGGCACGAGCAGTACTTC
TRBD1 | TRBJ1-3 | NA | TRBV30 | CAWGDRGSGNTIYF | TGTGCCTGGGGGGACAGGGGTTCTGGAAACACCATATATTTT
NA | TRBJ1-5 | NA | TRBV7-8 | CASSSSGAGVDQPQHF | TGTGCCAGCAGCTCTAGTGGGGCTGGAGTTGATCAGCCCCAGCATTTT
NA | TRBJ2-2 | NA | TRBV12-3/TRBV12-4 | CASRLGTGELFF | TGTGCCAGCAGACTAGGGACCGGGGAGCTGTTTTTT
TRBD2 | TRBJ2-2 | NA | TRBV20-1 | CSALAGEAGELFF | TGCAGTGCCCTAGCGGGAGAGGCCGGGGAGCTGTTTTTT
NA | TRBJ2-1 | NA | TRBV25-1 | CASSDSGEGHNEQFF | TGTGCCAGCAGTGATTCAGGGGAGGGGCACAATGAGCAGTTCTTC
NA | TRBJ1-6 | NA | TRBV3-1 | CASSHRQSHNSPLHF | TGTGCCAGCAGCCACCGACAGTCCCATAATTCACCCCTCCACTTT
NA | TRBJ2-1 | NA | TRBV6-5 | CASSYGRASASANNEQFF | TGTGCCAGCAGTTACGGCCGGGCTAGCGCGAGCGCCAACAATGAGCAGTTCTTC
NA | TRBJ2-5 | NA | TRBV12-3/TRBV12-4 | CASRLGTQETQYF | TGTGCCAGCAGACTAGGGACCCAAGAGACCCAGTACTTC
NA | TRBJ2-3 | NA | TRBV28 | CASAEGAGPGTDTQYF | TGTGCCAGCGCCGAAGGAGCGGGTCCGGGCACAGATACGCAGTATTTT
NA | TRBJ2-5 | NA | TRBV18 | CASHRGSGGTQYF | TGTGCCAGCCACCGAGGCAGTGGAGGGACCCAGTACTTC
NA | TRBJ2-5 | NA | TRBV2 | CASSGIVGPEETQYF | TGTGCCAGCAGTGGGATTGTGGGGCCCGAAGAGACCCAGTACTTC
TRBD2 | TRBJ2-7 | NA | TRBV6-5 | CASSLGLFYEQYF | TGTGCCAGCAGTTTGGGACTATTCTACGAGCAGTACTTC
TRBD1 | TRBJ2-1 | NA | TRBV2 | CASRRLQTGGSYNEQFF | TGTGCCAGCAGGCGGCTACAGACAGGGGGCTCCTACAATGAGCAGTTCTTC
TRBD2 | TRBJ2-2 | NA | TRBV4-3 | CASSQDLPLLASNTGELFF | TGCGCCAGCAGCCAAGATTTGCCCCTACTAGCGTCGAACACCGGGGAGCTGTTTTTT
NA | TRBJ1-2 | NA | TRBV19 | CASSAGLGVRGYTF | TGTGCCAGTAGTGCCGGGCTCGGAGTTCGTGGCTACACCTTC
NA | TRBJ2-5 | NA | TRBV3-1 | CASSQDQGGAETQYF | TGTGCCAGCAGCCAAGATCAAGGAGGGGCGGAGACCCAGTACTTC
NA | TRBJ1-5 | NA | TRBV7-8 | CASSLAPGRENNQPQHF | TGTGCCAGCAGCTTAGCTCCAGGGCGGGAGAACAATCAGCCCCAGCATTTT
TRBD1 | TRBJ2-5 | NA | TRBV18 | CASSPPPGGKTQYF | TGTGCCAGCTCACCACCGCCAGGGGGTAAAACCCAGTACTTC
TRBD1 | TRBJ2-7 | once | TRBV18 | CASSPAGTGVYEQYF | TGTGCCAGCTCACCAGCCGGGACAGGGGTCTACGAGCAGTACTTC
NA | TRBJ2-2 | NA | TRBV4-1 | CASSQGTVYTGELFF | TGCGCCAGCAGCCAAGGCACAGTATACACCGGGGAGCTGTTTTTT
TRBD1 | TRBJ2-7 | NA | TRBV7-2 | CASSLTPGRGGHEQYF | TGTGCCAGCAGCTTAACTCCGGGACGAGGGGGCCACGAGCAGTACTTC
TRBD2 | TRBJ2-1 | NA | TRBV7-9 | CASSSQAGENNEQFF | TGTGCCAGCAGCTCGCAGGCGGGAGAGAACAATGAGCAGTTCTTC
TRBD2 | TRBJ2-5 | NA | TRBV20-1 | CSAREGLAGGQETQYF | TGCAGTGCTAGAGAGGGACTAGCGGGAGGGCAAGAGACCCAGTACTTC
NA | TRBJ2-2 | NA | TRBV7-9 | CASSLTTGELFF | TGTGCCAGCAGCTTAACGACCGGGGAGCTGTTTTTT
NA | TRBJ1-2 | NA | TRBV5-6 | CASSFGRPATSYGYTF | TGTGCCAGCAGCTTTGGGCGTCCGGCCACTTCATATGGCTACACCTTC
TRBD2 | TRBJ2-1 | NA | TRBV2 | CAIRTSGATSYNEQFF | TGTGCCATCCGGACTAGCGGGGCCACCTCCTACAATGAGCAGTTCTTC
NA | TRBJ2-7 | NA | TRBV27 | CASTTNGLEQYF | TGTGCCAGCACTACAAACGGGCTCGAGCAGTACTTC
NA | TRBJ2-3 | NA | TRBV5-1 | CASSLEVTKDTQYF | TGCGCCAGCAGCTTGGAGGTAACCAAAGATACGCAGTATTTT
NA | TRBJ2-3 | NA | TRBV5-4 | CASSTEGGTQYF | TGTGCCAGCAGCACCGAAGGGGGGACGCAGTATTTT
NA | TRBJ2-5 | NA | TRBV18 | CASSRQDQETQYF | TGTGCCAGCTCACGACAGGACCAAGAGACCCAGTACTTC
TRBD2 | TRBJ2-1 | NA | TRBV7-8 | CASSSQARGSPNEQFF | TGTGCCAGCAGCTCCCAAGCTCGCGGGAGTCCCAATGAGCAGTTCTTC
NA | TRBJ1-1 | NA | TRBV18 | CASSPRGINTEAFF | TGTGCCAGCTCGCCGAGGGGGATTAACACTGAAGCTTTCTTT
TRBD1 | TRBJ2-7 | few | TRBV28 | CASRSDRVGEQYF | TGTGCCAGCAGATCGGACAGGGTGGGGGAGCAGTACTTC
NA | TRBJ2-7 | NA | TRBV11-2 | CASSLDGFSYEQYF | TGTGCCAGCAGCTTAGATGGGTTCTCCTACGAGCAGTACTTC